This TCR beta chain was identified in a study of beta chain features in type 1 diabetes. Each population that was sorted was more than 98% pure. This clone was found a few times. As yet, its antigen is unknown. Every bit of the isolated RNA underwent reverse transcription, so sequencing read expressed TCRB transcripts. The table came from immunoSEQ multiplex PCR; TCRdb's copy has only in-frame clones and leaves some out. The sample holds about 150,000 clones, approximately 9.1% seen once. The study's findings and limits: Moderate yet significant TCRB CDR3 shortening was seen in Type 1 diabetes patients in all four CD4+ subsets.

The material sequenced was central memory CD4+ T cells from blood. This clonotype originated in a young woman in good health.

In nucleotides, the CDR3 is TGTGCCAGCAGCCAGGGTCAGGGCGGGAGGGCAGATACGCAGTATTTT. The encoded protein is CASSQGQGGRADTQYF. This sequence joins TRBV5-4 and TRBJ2-3; TRBD2 agrees at 9 bases. The trim removed 4 bases at V and 4 bases at J, leaving 10 bases unmatched. CDR3 length equals 16 residues. CDR1 is SGHNT and CDR2 is YYREEE in the germline V gene (reference sequence).